Listed here is a single T cell receptor (beta chain). What it binds is unknown. Germline assignment: CDR1 SGHNT and CDR2 YYREEE (reference sequence). Trimming left V 0 bases short and J 6 bases short, with 15 bases between. The CDR3 runs to 15 residues. Use of 60 Vbeta and 13 Jbeta primers characterized the PCR. Original analysis: Tens of millions of unique TCR beta chains, roughly 11 million of them shared, were counted by a later analysis. The assay was immunoSEQ multiplex PCR, and TCRdb's table has in-frame clones only and misses some. That table gives V, J and clone size, and the DNA gave D and trimming. The table includes 130,000 or so clones, less than 85% detected once. These data belong to a study of cytomegalovirus exposure and HLA in healthy donors. Study conclusions and caveats: A prior analysis recorded that most TCR beta V segments were productive about 87% or about 30% of the time. Later analysis showed most CMV-associated TCR beta chains appearing HLA-restricted. Analysis was carried out at a later point, and it linked a missense DCLRE1C variant to TCR beta V- and J-gene trimming.

The sample taken for sequencing was PBMCs. The chain joins TRBV5-4 to TRBJ1-2; maybe TRBD1 (6 bases). The TCR comes from a woman aged 40 to 50 in good health and CMV-seropositive. CDR3 amino acids: CASSLAVGTYHGYTF. The DNA of the CDR3 is TGTGCCAGCAGCTTGGCCGTTGGGACATATCATGGCTACACCTTC.